These 8 T cell receptor beta chains were sequenced from one sample in a study of vaccination and CD4 T cells after COVID-19. TCRdb processed the PCR reads anew with MiXCR; each CDR3 protein has one entry. The table has some 40,000 distinct CDR3 sequences, under 45% seen once. Time point indicated: late sampling 161 to 241 days after vaccination in three convalescent patients. Sequenced material: CD4+ T cells from blood, taken about 7 months after SARS-CoV-2 vaccination. The receptors come from a human donor who had recovered from COVID-19.

The CDR3 DNA is TGTGCCAGCAGCCCGATGGGGGGCGCCGGCTATGGCTACACCTTC. Translating it yields CASSPMGGAGYGYTF. The rearrangement links TRBV7-6 to TRBJ1-2; TRBD1 is a possible D gene (6 bases). The CDR3 runs to 15 residues. Germline assignment: CDR1 SGHVS and CDR2 FNYEAQ. Between the trimmed V and J ends, which lost 5 bases and 4 bases, there was a span of 17 bases.

This chain uses TRBV28 with TRBJ1-4; the D is unclear. Between the trimmed V and J ends, which lost 8 bases and 8 bases, there was a span of 15 bases. Germline-derived CDR1 and CDR2 are MDHEN and SYDVKM. The CDR3 has 13 residues. CDR3: CASPRISGEKLFF. The CDR3 nucleotides are TGTGCCAGCCCAAGGATAAGTGGAGAAAAACTGTTTTTT.

As to this clonotype: Germline and junction disagree at one end, which may indicate a read error. The chain combines TRBV7-9 with TRBJ1-2; a possible D gene is TRBD1 (6 bases). The CDR3 loop spans 14 amino acids. The V gene's germline CDR1 is SEHNR and CDR2 FQNEAQ (reference sequence). The CDR3 DNA sequence: TGTGCCGGCAGCTTACCAGGGGTAAGCTATGGCTACACCTTC. This gives the protein CAGSLPGVSYGYTF. The complete variable domain, with remaining parts taken from reference TRBV7-9 and TRBJ1-2, reads DTGVSQNPRHKITKRGQNVTFRCDPISEHNRLYWYRQTLGQGPEFLTYFQNEAQLEKSRLLSDRFSAERPKGSFSTLEIQRTEQGDSAMYLCAGSLPGVSYGYTFGSGTRLTVV.

V gene TRBV7-8 combines with J gene TRBJ1-5, with D perhaps matching TRBD1 (5 bases). The CDR3 runs to 16 residues. Germline CDR1 and CDR2: SGHVS and FQNEAQ. With 1 base removed from V and 11 bases from J, the gap between germline ends came to 21 bases. CDR3: CASSLELWAGTNSQHF. CDR3 nucleotides: TGTGCCAGCAGCTTAGAACTTTGGGCAGGGACTAACTCCCAGCATTTT.

This clonotype was recorded a few times. The chain uses TRBV28 and TRBJ1-3; D gene uncertain. The germline V gene encodes CDR1 MDHEN and CDR2 SYDVKM. This CDR3 comprises 13 residues. Trimming pared 6 bases from V and 5 bases from J, leaving 11 bases between. The CDR3: CASSGQARNTIYF. The CDR3 nucleotides are TGTGCCAGCAGCGGGCAAGCCAGAAACACCATATATTTT.

This sequence joins TRBV7-9 and TRBJ1-2, with D possibly matching TRBD1 (6 bases). CDR1 and CDR2 from the germline V gene are SEHNR and FQNEAQ (reference sequence). The length of the CDR3 is 13 residues. Trimming cost V 3 bases and J 4 bases, with 9 bases left between them. The DNA of the CDR3 is TGTGCCAGCAGCTTCACAGGGAGCTATGGCTACACCTTC. Translation gives CASSFTGSYGYTF.

In nucleotides, the CDR3 is TGTGCCACCAGTGATGCCCGACAGGGGGAAAATCAGCCCCAGCATTTT. Its translation: CATSDARQGENQPQHF. The genes are TRBV24-1 and TRBJ1-5, with 9 bases lining up with TRBD1. The CDR3 extends over 16 amino acids. The germline V gene has CDR1 KGHDR and CDR2 SFDVKD. Trimming at V came to 3 bases and at J to 4 bases, leaving 6 bases not matched to a gene.

J is TRBJ1-6 and V is TRBV7-9; D is ambiguous. Germline V lookup: CDR1 SEHNR, CDR2 FQNEAQ (reference sequence). Trimming pared 1 base from V and 10 bases from J, leaving 17 bases between. The CDR3 extends over 16 amino acids. The CDR3 protein is CASSLGGPLNTSPLHF. The DNA for the CDR3 is TGTGCCAGCAGCTTAGGAGGTCCCCTAAACACATCACCCCTCCACTTT.